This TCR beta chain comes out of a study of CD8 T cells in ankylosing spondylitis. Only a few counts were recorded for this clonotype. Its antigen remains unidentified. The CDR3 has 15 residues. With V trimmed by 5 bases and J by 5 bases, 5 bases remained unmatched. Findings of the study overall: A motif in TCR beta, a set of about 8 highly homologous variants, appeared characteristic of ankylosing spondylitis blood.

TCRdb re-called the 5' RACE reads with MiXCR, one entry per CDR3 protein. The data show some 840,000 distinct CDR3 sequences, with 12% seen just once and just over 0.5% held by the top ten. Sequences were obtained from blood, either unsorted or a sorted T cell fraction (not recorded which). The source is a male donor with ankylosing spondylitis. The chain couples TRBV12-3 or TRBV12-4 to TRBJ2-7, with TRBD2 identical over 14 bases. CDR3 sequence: CASSLTSGRAHEQYF. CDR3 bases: TGTGCCAGCAGTCTGACTAGCGGGAGGGCCCACGAGCAGTACTTC.